What follows describes a single T cell receptor beta chain. A read error may produce the germline difference seen at one junction end. The data derive from a study of cytomegalovirus exposure and HLA in healthy donors. Primers: 60 Vbeta forward and 13 Jbeta reverse. Only in-frame clones appear in the TCRdb table, and some are missing; sequencing was by immunoSEQ multiplex PCR. The top ten hold 4.9% of the sample, which has tens of thousands of clones, under 80% seen once. The material sequenced was PBMCs. This clonotype was sampled from a man between 60 and 70 years old in good health and CMV-seropositive.

The CDR3 protein is CSSSLWPGQINTF. The DNA for the CDR3 is TGTTCCAGCAGCTTATGGCCGGGACAGATCAACACCTTC. The chain couples TRBV7-9 to TRBJ1-2, with 7 bases fitting TRBD1. The CDR3 loop spans 13 amino acids. Germline lookup yields CDR1 SEHNR and CDR2 FQNEAQ (reference sequence).